Listed below are T cell receptor beta chains from one sample, sequenced in a study of PD-1 blockade in classical Hodgkin lymphoma. Data came from immunoSEQ multiplex PCR; TCRdb stores just in-frame clones and leaves some out. The sample records 30,000 to 45,000 clones, around 90% being singletons. The sample in question was peripheral blood mononuclear cells (PBMCs), obtained before the second cycle of nivolumab. These receptors all stem from a human donor with classical Hodgkin lymphoma. The CDR3 runs from the conserved cysteine through the conserved F or W. A D gene is named only where the DNA matches it firmly. A row's size may be missing; if present it is once, few, many or a size class.

>-|-|TRBV29-1|12|TRBJ2-5
TGCAGCGTTGAAGCAGGGTGGGAGACCCAGTACTTC
CSVEAGWETQYF
>-|-|TRBV2|12|TRBJ1-1
TGTGCCAGCAGCGTAGGGACCCCTTCGGCTTTCTTT
CASSVGTPSAFF
>-|-|TRBV28|16|TRBJ2-6
TGTGCCACCAGAGAGACTAGAAGCTCTGGGGCCAACGTCCTGACTTTC
CATRETRSSGANVLTF
>-|-|TRBV7-3|14|TRBJ1-1
TGTGCCAGCAGCTTATTCGGGGGTCTCACTGAAGCTTTCTTT
CASSLFGGLTEAFF
>-|-|TRBV29-1|14|TRBJ2-3
TGCAGCGTCCCAGGGGGGCAGAGCACAGATACGCAGTATTTT
CSVPGGQSTDTQYF
>-|-|TRBV27|15|TRBJ1-2
TGTGCCAGCATCCCTAGTCCCGGGGCGATGACCCTTCCCACCTTC
CASIPSPGAMTLPTF
>-|-|TRBV29-1|13|TRBJ2-1
TGCAGCGTTGACGGGGCAGGTAACAATGAGCAGTTCTTC
CSVDGAGNNEQFF
>-|-|TRBV27|13|TRBJ1-2
TGTGCCAGCAGTTTATTCAGCTACTATGGCTACACCTTC
CASSLFSYYGYTF
>-|-|TRBV6-6|14|TRBJ1-1
TGTGCCAGCAGTCCTCCGGGGTCGAACACTGAAGCTTTCTTT
CASSPPGSNTEAFF
>TRBD1|-|TRBV18|14|TRBJ1-1
TGTGCCAGCTCACCAGACAGGGCGAACACTGAAGCTTTCTTT
CASSPDRANTEAFF
>-|-|TRBV28|17|TRBJ1-5
TGTGCCAGCAGTATCGTAGGGTCGATGGGATTAAATCAGCCCCAGCATTTT
CASSIVGSMGLNQPQHF
>-|-|TRBV5-1|14|TRBJ1-3
TGCGCCAGCAGCTTGGTAGGGGGTCTGGACACCATATATTTT
CASSLVGGLDTIYF
>-|once|TRBV11-2|15|TRBJ2-7
TGTGCCAGCAGCTTGGGGGAGGTAGTTGCCTACGAGCAGTACTTC
CASSLGEVVAYEQYF
>TRBD1|-|TRBV28|16|TRBJ1-5
TGTGCCAGCTCTGGACAGGGGGCGGGAGTTTATCAGCCCCAGCATTTT
CASSGQGAGVYQPQHF
>TRBD1|once|TRBV7-3|15|TRBJ2-3
TGTGCCAGCAGCTTAACGAGACAGGGACGGGATACGCAGTATTTT
CASSLTRQGRDTQYF
>TRBD2|-|TRBV29-1|16|TRBJ2-2
TGCAGCGTTGATGGACTAGCGGGAGCCCCGGCCGGGGAGCTGTTTTTT
CSVDGLAGAPAGELFF
>-|once|TRBV29-1|14|TRBJ2-1
TGCAGCGTGTACCGGGACTGGTCCCCCAATGAGCAGTTCTTC
CSVYRDWSPNEQFF
>TRBD2|once|TRBV11-3|14|TRBJ2-7
TGTGCCAGCAGATGGGGCGGGAGTAGCAACGAGCAGTACTTC
CASRWGGSSNEQYF
>-|-|TRBV2|15|TRBJ2-5
TGTGCCAGCATCGTTTGGCCGGTGGGTGACGAGACCCAGTACTTC
CASIVWPVGDETQYF
>TRBD1|once|TRBV6-1|14|TRBJ1-5
TGTGCCAGCGTTCGGGACAGGGATCATCAGCCCCAGCATTTT
CASVRDRDHQPQHF
>-|once|TRBV5-1|15|TRBJ2-3
TGCGCCAGCAGCAATACAAGGATGAGTAGAAATACGCAGTATTTT
CASSNTRMSRNTQYF
>TRBD1|-|TRBV9|15|TRBJ2-3
TGTGCCAGCAGCGTGGGACAGCCTGGCACAGATACGCAGTATTTT
CASSVGQPGTDTQYF
>-|-|TRBV6-5|12|TRBJ2-7
TGTGCCAGCAGCATACAGGGCTACGAGCAGTACTTC
CASSIQGYEQYF
>-|-|TRBV5-1|13|TRBJ2-7
TGCGCCAGCAGCTTCGGACGGACCTACGAGCAGTACTTC
CASSFGRTYEQYF
>-|-|TRBV4-1|13|TRBJ2-7
TGCGCCAGCGGCCCGGGGCTCTCCTACGAGCAGTACTTC
CASGPGLSYEQYF
>-|-|TRBV11-2|14|TRBJ2-1
TGTGCCAGCAGCCCCGGGGCTTACATCGATGAGCAGTTCTTC
CASSPGAYIDEQFF